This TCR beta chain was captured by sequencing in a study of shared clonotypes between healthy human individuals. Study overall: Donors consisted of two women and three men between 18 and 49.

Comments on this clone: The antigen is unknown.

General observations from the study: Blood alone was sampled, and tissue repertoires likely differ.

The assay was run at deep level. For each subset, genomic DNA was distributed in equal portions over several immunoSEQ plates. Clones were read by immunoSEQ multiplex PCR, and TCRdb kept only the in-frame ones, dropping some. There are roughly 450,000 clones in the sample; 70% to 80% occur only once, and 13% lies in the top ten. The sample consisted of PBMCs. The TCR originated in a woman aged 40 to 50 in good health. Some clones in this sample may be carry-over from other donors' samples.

CDR3 sequence: CASSLATGMTDTQYF. The CDR3 DNA sequence: TGCGCCAGCAGCTTGGCCACAGGGATGACAGATACGCAGTATTTT. This chain joins TRBV5-1 and TRBJ2-3; D might be TRBD1 (6 bases). This CDR3 is built from 15 residues. Looked up from germline, CDR1 is SGHRS and CDR2 is YFSETQ. Between the trimmed V and J ends, which lost 0 bases and 3 bases, there was a span of 11 bases.